Sequencing of this T cell receptor (beta chain) was carried out in a study of CD8+CD57+ T cells in acquired aplastic anemia. Study-wide context: Sorted CD4+ and CD8+ cells yielded about 2.9 ug of DNA on average. Study outcomes and limitations: Patients showed no significant difference from controls in CD8+ Simpson's diversity. Patients and controls shared 25 to 35 CD8+ CDR3 sequences, which appeared highly expressed in patients and within their immunodominant clones.

Sequencing was done on patients that had shown CD8+CD57+ cell expansion by flow cytometry. The diagnosis in all patients was severe acquired aplastic anemia. TCR beta VDJ and CDR3 profiles were obtained from a genomic DNA template. TCRdb called the reads again in MiXCR, with one record for every CDR3 protein. The profile covers 200,000 or so distinct CDR3 sequences, with 55% to 65% appearing a single time and about 60% taken by the ten largest. As regards this clonotype: The antigen is unknown.

Trimming removed 3 bases at V and 7 bases at J, with 13 bases between. The germline V gene has CDR1 DFQATT and CDR2 SNEGSKA (reference sequence). The CDR3 contains 14 residues. This TCR came from a human donor with aplastic anemia. The V and J genes are TRBV20-1 and TRBJ1-6; D not certain. Sequencing was performed on sorted CD4+, CD8+, or CD8+CD57+ T cells (not recorded which) from PBMCs. For the CDR3, the DNA is TGCAGTGCTAGGTTAGGGCAGGCGAATTCACCCCTCCACTTT. Amino acid sequence: CSARLGQANSPLHF.